The 9 T cell receptor beta chains reported below all come from one sample, sequenced in a study of T cell repertoires in cytomegalovirus infection (dated by TCRdb to 2018 to 2020). Instrument on record: Illumina HiSeq 1500. TCRdb reworked the public reads: Q25 trimming with fastp, MiXCR clone assembly, productive beta chains retained. Rows with one shared CDR3 protein collapse into an entry with the most common genes and DNA. A total of more than 140,000 distinct CDR3 sequences appear in this sample, about 6.5% of them only once. The biggest ten clones account for about a sixth of the sample. The specimen was PBMCs. These receptors all stem from a human donor in good health (CMV status not recorded). Some clones in this sample may be carry-over from other donors' samples.

This clonotype has ten or more counts. The J gene is TRBJ2-3, the V gene TRBV20-1, with D possibly matching TRBD2 (6 bases). Trimming left V 7 bases short and J 2 bases short, with 10 bases between. The CDR3 is 12 residues long. From germline, CDR1 is DFQATT and CDR2 SNEGSKA (reference sequence). The CDR3 DNA reads TGCAGTGTTGGAGGGAACACAGATACGCAGTATTTT. This encodes CSVGGNTDTQYF.

This clonotype was observed many times. The J gene is TRBJ2-3, the V gene TRBV7-2, with TRBD2 identical over 8 bases. The CDR3 consists of 14 residues. After removal of 3 bases from V and 6 bases from J, the junction contained 5 bases not matched to a gene. Looked up from germline, CDR1 is SGHTA and CDR2 is FQGNSA. CDR3 sequence: CASSFSGGPDTQYF. As DNA, the CDR3 is TGTGCCAGCAGCTTCTCGGGGGGGCCTGATACGCAGTATTTT.

This clonotype was recorded at least ten times. The chain combines TRBV12-3 or TRBV12-4 with TRBJ2-3; 9 bases fit TRBD2. The CDR3 sequence is 16 residues long. V dropped 5 bases and J dropped 0; count of bases not matched to a gene: 6. CDR3 bases: TGTGCCAGCAGTCAGCCCGGGACTAGCAGCACAGATACGCAGTATTTT. This translates into CASSQPGTSSTDTQYF.

The sample holds many counts of this clonotype. The chain couples TRBV7-2 to TRBJ1-1; 7 positions match TRBD1. This CDR3 spans 17 amino acids. Germline trimming cut 3 bases from V and 5 bases from J; bases unmatched to any gene: 15. The germline CDR1 and CDR2 sequences are SGHTA and FQGNSA. CDR3 amino acids: CASSFRQGTTTRTEAFF. CDR3 coding DNA: TGTGCCAGCAGCTTCCGACAGGGAACCACAACAAGGACTGAAGCTTTCTTT.

The chain carries TRBV20-1 and TRBJ1-5; D not certain. This CDR3 region has 15 residues. Looked up from germline, CDR1 is DFQATT and CDR2 is SNEGSKA (reference sequence). With 3 bases removed from V and 2 bases from J, the gap between germline ends came to 14 bases. CDR3 DNA sequence: TGCAGTGCTAGGAGCGTAGAAACAGGCAATCAGCCCCAGCATTTT. This translates into CSARSVETGNQPQHF.

In this sample, this clonotype turned up a few times. The rearrangement uses TRBV20-1 and TRBJ1-2, with 10 positions matching TRBD1. V was clipped by 1 base and J by 8 bases; unmatched bases: 7. The CDR3 length is 14 residues. Germline V gives CDR1 DFQATT, CDR2 SNEGSKA (reference sequence). The CDR3 loop is CSARARQGARGYTF. DNA for the CDR3: TGCAGTGCTAGAGCACGACAGGGGGCAAGGGGCTACACCTTC.

The rearrangement joins TRBV2 to TRBJ1-1; D unresolved. In germline, CDR1 is SNHLY, CDR2 FYNNEI. V was cut by 6 bases and J by 10 bases, with 15 bases left in between. The CDR3 is 12 residues long. The CDR3 reads CASRSYGPVAFF. DNA for the CDR3: TGTGCCAGCAGAAGCTACGGCCCCGTAGCTTTCTTT.

This clonotype was seen ten or more times. This chain uses TRBV28 with TRBJ1-1; 8 bases match TRBD1. This CDR3 region has 16 residues. The germline gives CDR1 MDHEN, CDR2 SYDVKM. Trimming at V came to 8 bases and at J to 5 bases, leaving 16 bases not matched to a gene. The CDR3 loop reads CASPPGQARGGTEAFF. In DNA, the CDR3 is TGTGCCAGCCCTCCGGGACAGGCCAGGGGGGGGACTGAAGCTTTCTTT.

This clonotype was seen repeatedly, ten times or more. The chain joins TRBV12-3 or TRBV12-4 to TRBJ2-7, with D perhaps TRBD2 (7 bases). The V end lost 1 base, the J end lost 0 bases, and 13 bases lay between the germline ends. The CDR3 contains 16 residues. CDR3 protein: CASSLGGGGSSYEQYF. The CDR3 coding sequence is TGTGCCAGCAGTTTAGGGGGAGGGGGGAGCTCCTACGAGCAGTACTTC.